These T cell receptor beta chains were read from a single sample in a study of a mutant IDH1 vaccine in newly diagnosed glioma. Their antigen targets remain unknown. Clones were sequenced by immunoSEQ multiplex PCR, and TCRdb holds only the in-frame ones, with some missing. The sample includes roughly 52,000 clones, approximately 80% of them seen just once. The sequencing used PBMCs, collected from a glioma patient whose treatment included an IDH1 peptide vaccine. The receptors derive from a man between 40 and 49 years old with glioma. Each CDR3 is given with its conserved first and last residue. The order of the fields is CDR3 protein, CDR3 DNA, D gene, J gene, clone size, V gene. D genes are given only for firm matches. Size values are once, few and many counts, or a class for expanded clones, and some rows have none.

CDR3aa: CASSLTRSSYEQYF
CDR3nt: TGTGCCAGCAGCTTAACCCGATCATCCTACGAGCAGTACTTC
d_gene: NA
j_gene: TRBJ2-7
abundance: NA
v_gene: TRBV7-9

CDR3aa: CAWSTGGDEQFF
CDR3nt: TGTGCCTGGAGTACTGGGGGGGATGAGCAGTTCTTC
d_gene: TRBD2
j_gene: TRBJ2-1
abundance: NA
v_gene: TRBV30

CDR3aa: CASSSKGPNTGELFF
CDR3nt: TGTGCCAGCAGCAGTAAGGGACCGAACACCGGGGAGCTGTTTTTT
d_gene: NA
j_gene: TRBJ2-2
abundance: once
v_gene: TRBV6-1

CDR3aa: CATVPPGSRGTGELFF
CDR3nt: TGTGCCACCGTCCCCCCCGGGAGTCGGGGGACCGGGGAGCTGTTTTTT
d_gene: NA
j_gene: TRBJ2-2
abundance: NA
v_gene: TRBV19

CDR3aa: CASSEGSLQRYF
CDR3nt: TGTGCCAGCAGTGAGGGGAGTCTTCAGCGGTACTTC
d_gene: NA
j_gene: TRBJ2-7
abundance: once
v_gene: TRBV2

CDR3aa: CASSEYTRLETQYF
CDR3nt: TGTGCCAGCAGCGAATACACTAGATTGGAGACCCAGTACTTC
d_gene: NA
j_gene: TRBJ2-5
abundance: NA
v_gene: TRBV7-9

CDR3aa: CSVGTDSQNTNEKLFF
CDR3nt: TGCAGCGTGGGGACCGACTCCCAAAACACTAATGAAAAACTGTTTTTT
d_gene: NA
j_gene: TRBJ1-4
abundance: NA
v_gene: TRBV29-1

CDR3aa: CATNGDSGNTIYF
CDR3nt: TGTGCCACAAACGGAGACTCTGGAAACACCATATATTTT
d_gene: NA
j_gene: TRBJ1-3
abundance: NA
v_gene: TRBV6-1

CDR3aa: CASNGQKYQPQHF
CDR3nt: TGTGCCAGCAATGGCCAGAAATATCAGCCCCAGCATTTT
d_gene: NA
j_gene: TRBJ1-5
abundance: NA
v_gene: TRBV6-1

CDR3aa: CAVRGGNYNEQFF
CDR3nt: TGTGCCGTGCGGGGGGGGAACTACAATGAGCAGTTCTTC
d_gene: TRBD2
j_gene: TRBJ2-1
abundance: NA
v_gene: TRBV6-5

CDR3aa: CASSLSTSGGETQYF
CDR3nt: TGTGCCAGCAGCCTCTCGACTAGCGGGGGGGAGACCCAGTACTTC
d_gene: TRBD2
j_gene: TRBJ2-5
abundance: NA
v_gene: TRBV4-2

CDR3aa: CASSYSVFMGENTIYF
CDR3nt: TGTGCCAGCAGTTACTCGGTTTTTATGGGAGAAAACACCATATATTTT
d_gene: NA
j_gene: TRBJ1-3
abundance: NA
v_gene: TRBV6-5

CDR3aa: CASSTGGPGANVLTF
CDR3nt: TGTGCCAGCAGTACCGGGGGGCCTGGGGCCAACGTCCTGACTTTC
d_gene: NA
j_gene: TRBJ2-6
abundance: NA
v_gene: TRBV6-5

CDR3aa: CASSLTGSRGVVEAFF
CDR3nt: TGTGCCAGCAGCTTAACGGGGTCGAGGGGAGTGGTGGAAGCTTTCTTT
d_gene: NA
j_gene: TRBJ1-1
abundance: NA
v_gene: TRBV7-8

CDR3aa: CASSPYRGQYGYTF
CDR3nt: TGTGCCAGCAGTCCATACAGGGGGCAGTATGGCTACACCTTC
d_gene: TRBD1
j_gene: TRBJ1-2
abundance: few
v_gene: TRBV6-1

CDR3aa: CAWSVTGGLDEQFF
CDR3nt: TGTGCCTGGAGTGTGACGGGGGGGCTCGATGAGCAGTTCTTC
d_gene: TRBD2
j_gene: TRBJ2-1
abundance: NA
v_gene: TRBV30

CDR3aa: CASSLPLGSNYGYTF
CDR3nt: TGTGCCAGCAGCTTACCCCTGGGGTCTAACTATGGCTACACCTTC
d_gene: NA
j_gene: TRBJ1-2
abundance: NA
v_gene: TRBV7-9

CDR3aa: CASSLKGSAGELFF
CDR3nt: TGTGCCAGCAGTTTAAAAGGTTCCGCCGGGGAGCTGTTTTTT
d_gene: NA
j_gene: TRBJ2-2
abundance: NA
v_gene: TRBV27

CDR3aa: CASSDQGYGYTF
CDR3nt: TGCGCCAGCAGTGATCAGGGCTATGGCTACACCTTC
d_gene: NA
j_gene: TRBJ1-2
abundance: NA
v_gene: TRBV10-1

CDR3aa: CASSLDGTGAYEQYF
CDR3nt: TGTGCCAGCAGCTTAGACGGGACAGGGGCCTACGAGCAGTACTTC
d_gene: TRBD1
j_gene: TRBJ2-7
abundance: NA
v_gene: TRBV7-8

CDR3aa: CASRRQGDTQYF
CDR3nt: TGTGCCAGCAGACGACAGGGAGATACGCAGTATTTT
d_gene: TRBD1
j_gene: TRBJ2-3
abundance: NA
v_gene: TRBV6-1

CDR3aa: CASSQGQGFSYEQYF
CDR3nt: TGTGCCAGCAGTCAAGGACAGGGGTTCTCCTACGAGCAGTACTTC
d_gene: TRBD1
j_gene: TRBJ2-7
abundance: NA
v_gene: TRBV6-6

CDR3aa: CASSGGDRRSEAFF
CDR3nt: TGCGCCAGCAGCGGCGGGGATCGGCGGTCTGAAGCTTTCTTT
d_gene: NA
j_gene: TRBJ1-1
abundance: few
v_gene: TRBV5-1

CDR3aa: CASSIASDRVYGYTF
CDR3nt: TGTGCCAGTAGTATAGCCTCGGACAGGGTATATGGCTACACCTTC
d_gene: TRBD1
j_gene: TRBJ1-2
abundance: NA
v_gene: TRBV19

CDR3aa: CASSLWIGEEQFF
CDR3nt: TGTGCCAGCAGCTTGTGGATTGGGGAAGAGCAGTTCTTC
d_gene: NA
j_gene: TRBJ2-1
abundance: NA
v_gene: TRBV5-6

CDR3aa: CASSLYAAANYGYTF
CDR3nt: TGTGCCAGCAGTTTGTATGCTGCAGCTAACTATGGCTACACCTTC
d_gene: NA
j_gene: TRBJ1-2
abundance: NA
v_gene: TRBV27

CDR3aa: CASSTGTGGMNTEAFF
CDR3nt: TGTGCCAGTAGTACCGGGACAGGCGGTATGAACACTGAAGCTTTCTTT
d_gene: TRBD1
j_gene: TRBJ1-1
abundance: NA
v_gene: TRBV19

CDR3aa: CASAGGPLYNEQFF
CDR3nt: TGTGCCAGTGCCGGGGGGCCCCTCTACAATGAGCAGTTCTTC
d_gene: NA
j_gene: TRBJ2-1
abundance: NA
v_gene: TRBV19

CDR3aa: CASIDGGQGANVLTF
CDR3nt: TGCGCCAGCATAGACGGGGGGCAAGGGGCCAACGTCCTGACTTTC
d_gene: NA
j_gene: TRBJ2-6
abundance: NA
v_gene: TRBV10-2

CDR3aa: CASSWSTANTEAFF
CDR3nt: TGCGCCAGCAGCTGGTCGACAGCGAACACTGAAGCTTTCTTT
d_gene: NA
j_gene: TRBJ1-1
abundance: NA
v_gene: TRBV5-1

CDR3aa: CASSLGTRGEQYF
CDR3nt: TGTGCCAGCAGCTTAGGAACCCGTGGGGAGCAGTACTTC
d_gene: NA
j_gene: TRBJ2-7
abundance: NA
v_gene: TRBV5-6

CDR3aa: CASIRATPGEKLFF
CDR3nt: TGTGCCAGCATCCGGGCCACCCCGGGAGAAAAACTGTTTTTT
d_gene: NA
j_gene: TRBJ1-4
abundance: NA
v_gene: TRBV6-6

CDR3aa: CAWSQGTDTQYF
CDR3nt: TGTGCCTGGAGCCAGGGCACAGATACGCAGTATTTT
d_gene: NA
j_gene: TRBJ2-3
abundance: once
v_gene: TRBV30

CDR3aa: CATSQTGATNEKLFF
CDR3nt: TGTGCCACCAGCCAGACGGGAGCAACTAATGAAAAACTGTTTTTT
d_gene: NA
j_gene: TRBJ1-4
abundance: NA
v_gene: TRBV15

CDR3aa: CASIQRGRRSGGYTF
CDR3nt: TGTGCCAGCATCCAACGGGGGCGGAGGTCTGGTGGCTACACCTTC
d_gene: NA
j_gene: TRBJ1-2
abundance: NA
v_gene: TRBV6-5

CDR3aa: CASSPGGKGAYEQYF
CDR3nt: TGTGCCAGCAGCCCCGGGGGGAAGGGAGCCTACGAGCAGTACTTC
d_gene: TRBD2
j_gene: TRBJ2-7
abundance: NA
v_gene: TRBV7-3

CDR3aa: CASSYGTEAFF
CDR3nt: TGTGCCAGCAGTTACGGTACTGAAGCTTTCTTT
d_gene: NA
j_gene: TRBJ1-1
abundance: NA
v_gene: TRBV6-6

CDR3aa: CATQRVGADGYTF
CDR3nt: TGTGCCACCCAGAGGGTAGGGGCCGATGGCTACACCTTC
d_gene: NA
j_gene: TRBJ1-2
abundance: once
v_gene: TRBV27

CDR3aa: CASSHDDDRGRPLHF
CDR3nt: TGCGCCAGCAGCCACGACGACGACAGGGGGCGACCCCTCCACTTT
d_gene: TRBD1
j_gene: TRBJ1-6
abundance: NA
v_gene: TRBV4-1

CDR3aa: CASSGGRGPTYEQYF
CDR3nt: TGTGCCAGCAGTGGGGGCAGGGGGCCGACCTACGAGCAGTACTTC
d_gene: TRBD1
j_gene: TRBJ2-7
abundance: NA
v_gene: TRBV2

CDR3aa: CASSPPGGVVMGEQYF
CDR3nt: TGTGCCAGCTCACCCCCAGGGGGCGTAGTGATGGGCGAGCAGTACTTC
d_gene: TRBD1
j_gene: TRBJ2-7
abundance: NA
v_gene: TRBV18

CDR3aa: CASSAVDTEAFF
CDR3nt: TGCGCCAGCAGTGCTGTGGACACTGAAGCTTTCTTT
d_gene: NA
j_gene: TRBJ1-1
abundance: few
v_gene: TRBV10-1

CDR3aa: CASSYSAGDIYEQYF
CDR3nt: TGTGCCAGCAGTTACTCCGCGGGGGACATCTACGAGCAGTACTTC
d_gene: NA
j_gene: TRBJ2-7
abundance: NA
v_gene: TRBV6-5

CDR3aa: CASSYGGSAYEQYF
CDR3nt: TGTGCCAGCAGTTACGGTGGCTCCGCTTACGAGCAGTACTTC
d_gene: NA
j_gene: TRBJ2-7
abundance: NA
v_gene: TRBV6-5

CDR3aa: CASSLVPRPSNEQFF
CDR3nt: TGCGCCAGCAGCTTGGTCCCTCGTCCGAGCAATGAGCAGTTCTTC
d_gene: NA
j_gene: TRBJ2-1
abundance: NA
v_gene: TRBV5-1

CDR3aa: CAILGAKETQYF
CDR3nt: TGTGCCATCCTGGGGGCCAAAGAGACCCAGTACTTC
d_gene: NA
j_gene: TRBJ2-5
abundance: NA
v_gene: TRBV2

CDR3aa: CASRTGDAKNIQYF
CDR3nt: TGCGCCAGCAGGACAGGGGACGCCAAAAACATTCAGTACTTC
d_gene: TRBD1
j_gene: TRBJ2-4
abundance: NA
v_gene: TRBV5-1

CDR3aa: CASRSRSGVPGELFF
CDR3nt: TGTGCCAGCAGATCCCGAAGTGGGGTTCCCGGGGAGCTGTTTTTT
d_gene: NA
j_gene: TRBJ2-2
abundance: NA
v_gene: TRBV6-5

CDR3aa: CASSSPGTSGEETQYF
CDR3nt: TGTGCCAGCAGTTCCCCCGGGACTAGCGGGGAAGAGACCCAGTACTTC
d_gene: TRBD2
j_gene: TRBJ2-5
abundance: NA
v_gene: TRBV6-5

CDR3aa: CSVVDPGASEKLFF
CDR3nt: TGCAGCGTCGTAGACCCTGGGGCTAGTGAAAAACTGTTTTTT
d_gene: NA
j_gene: TRBJ1-4
abundance: NA
v_gene: TRBV29-1

CDR3aa: CASSQRLAGDYNEQFF
CDR3nt: TGTGCCAGCAGCCAGCGACTAGCGGGGGACTACAATGAGCAGTTCTTC
d_gene: TRBD2
j_gene: TRBJ2-1
abundance: once
v_gene: TRBV14

CDR3aa: CASILSLGVTEAFF
CDR3nt: TGTGCCAGCATCCTATCGTTAGGGGTCACTGAAGCTTTCTTT
d_gene: NA
j_gene: TRBJ1-1
abundance: NA
v_gene: TRBV6-5

CDR3aa: CASSLRTGSEYF
CDR3nt: TGTGCCAGCAGCTTACGGACAGGGAGCGAATACTTC
d_gene: TRBD1
j_gene: TRBJ2-7
abundance: few
v_gene: TRBV5-8